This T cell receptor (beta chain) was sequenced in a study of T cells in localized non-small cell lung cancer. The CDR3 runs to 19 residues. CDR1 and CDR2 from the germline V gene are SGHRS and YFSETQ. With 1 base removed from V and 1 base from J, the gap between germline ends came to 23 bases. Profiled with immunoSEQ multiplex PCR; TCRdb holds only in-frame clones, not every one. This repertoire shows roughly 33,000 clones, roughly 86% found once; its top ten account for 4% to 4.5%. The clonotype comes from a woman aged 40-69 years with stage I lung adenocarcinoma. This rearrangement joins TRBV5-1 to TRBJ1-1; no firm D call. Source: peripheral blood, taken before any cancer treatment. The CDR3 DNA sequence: TGCGCCAGCAGCTTGTTGGGTTCTATATGGATTAGGGCGAACACTGAAGCTTTCTTT. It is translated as CASSLLGSIWIRANTEAFF.